A selection of T cell receptor beta chains follows, all from one sample in a study of early T cells in non-severe SARS-CoV-2 infection. In TCRdb, the 5' RACE reads were re-called with MiXCR into one record per CDR3 protein. The table has 85,000 to 100,000 distinct CDR3 sequences, roughly 9.6% seen once. This material consisted of whole blood, taken at baseline. Receptors were obtained from an adult who was a healthcare worker with PCR-confirmed SARS-CoV-2 infection or an uninfected control (not recorded which). CDR3s include the opening cysteine and the closing phenylalanine or tryptophan. A D gene is named only where the DNA matches it firmly. Clone size is stated in some rows and not others, as once, few, many or a class when expanded.

v_call: TRBV13; clone_size: NA; j_call: TRBJ2-5; d_call: TRBD2; cdr3_nt: TGTGCCAGCAGCATCCTAGCGGGAGTCGGTCAGACCCAGTACTTC; cdr3_aa: CASSILAGVGQTQYF
v_call: TRBV3-1; clone_size: few; j_call: TRBJ2-3; d_call: TRBD2; cdr3_nt: TGTGCCAGCAGCCAAGTCCGGACTAGCGGGAACACAGATACGCAGTATTTT; cdr3_aa: CASSQVRTSGNTDTQYF
v_call: TRBV2; clone_size: NA; j_call: TRBJ2-3; d_call: NA; cdr3_nt: TGTGCCAGCAGTGAACTCAGGACGCAGTATTTT; cdr3_aa: CASSELRTQYF
v_call: TRBV5-1; clone_size: many; j_call: TRBJ2-2; d_call: NA; cdr3_nt: TGCGCCAGCAGCTTGGCTGTAGGGCGCACCGGGGAGCTGTTTTTT; cdr3_aa: CASSLAVGRTGELFF
v_call: TRBV10-2; clone_size: few; j_call: TRBJ2-2; d_call: NA; cdr3_nt: TGCGCCAGCAGTCGGGCAGGGATCACCGGGGAGCTGTTTTTT; cdr3_aa: CASSRAGITGELFF
v_call: TRBV28; clone_size: few; j_call: TRBJ2-2; d_call: TRBD2; cdr3_nt: TGTGCCAGCAGATTCTCTAGCGGGTATCCGACCGGGGAGCTGTTTTTT; cdr3_aa: CASRFSSGYPTGELFF
v_call: TRBV7-8; clone_size: NA; j_call: TRBJ2-3; d_call: TRBD2; cdr3_nt: TGTGCCAGCAGCTTAGCGTTTAGCGGGGCAACAGATACGCAGTATTTT; cdr3_aa: CASSLAFSGATDTQYF
v_call: TRBV7-2; clone_size: NA; j_call: TRBJ2-1; d_call: TRBD2; cdr3_nt: TGTGCCAGCAGCGGGCGAGCGGGAGGAAATGAGCAGTTCTTC; cdr3_aa: CASSGRAGGNEQFF
v_call: TRBV2; clone_size: NA; j_call: TRBJ1-2; d_call: NA; cdr3_nt: TGTGCCAGCAGTGAATGGGGCCAGAGTAACTATGGCTACACCTTC; cdr3_aa: CASSEWGQSNYGYTF
v_call: TRBV6-2/TRBV6-3; clone_size: few; j_call: TRBJ2-1; d_call: NA; cdr3_nt: TGTGCCACAGCGAACAGGGCCCACAATGAGCAGTTCTTC; cdr3_aa: CATANRAHNEQFF
v_call: TRBV19; clone_size: NA; j_call: TRBJ2-1; d_call: TRBD2; cdr3_nt: TGTGCCAGTAGTTCGGGACTAGCGGGTGAGCAGTTCTTC; cdr3_aa: CASSSGLAGEQFF
v_call: TRBV3-1; clone_size: many; j_call: TRBJ1-6; d_call: NA; cdr3_nt: TGTGCCAGCAGCCAATCGCTGAATTCACCCCTCCACTTT; cdr3_aa: CASSQSLNSPLHF
v_call: TRBV10-2; clone_size: many; j_call: TRBJ2-2; d_call: NA; cdr3_nt: TGCGCCAGCAGTGAGGTGTCTGGGCTAGGGAACACCGGGGAGCTGTTTTTT; cdr3_aa: CASSEVSGLGNTGELFF
v_call: TRBV18; clone_size: few; j_call: TRBJ2-4; d_call: TRBD1; cdr3_nt: TGTGCCAGCTCACCACCTACAGGGGTAGCCAAAAACATTCAGTACTTC; cdr3_aa: CASSPPTGVAKNIQYF
v_call: TRBV19; clone_size: few; j_call: TRBJ1-1; d_call: NA; cdr3_nt: TGTGCCAGTAGAAACCGACAGAAGCCCACCGACGAACCTTTCTTT; cdr3_aa: CASRNRQKPTDEPFF
v_call: TRBV30; clone_size: few; j_call: TRBJ1-6; d_call: NA; cdr3_nt: TGTGCCTGGAGTGTATCAACAGGCCCCAAATCACCCCTCCACTTT; cdr3_aa: CAWSVSTGPKSPLHF
v_call: TRBV29-1; clone_size: many; j_call: TRBJ2-2; d_call: NA; cdr3_nt: TGCAGCTCCCGGACTGATCACACCGGGGAGCTGTTTTTT; cdr3_aa: CSSRTDHTGELFF
v_call: TRBV7-6; clone_size: many; j_call: TRBJ2-3; d_call: TRBD1; cdr3_nt: TGTGCCAGCAGGCAGCAGGGGGAAAGCACAGATACGCAGTATTTT; cdr3_aa: CASRQQGESTDTQYF
v_call: TRBV20-1; clone_size: few; j_call: TRBJ2-7; d_call: TRBD2; cdr3_nt: TGCAGTGCTACACTAGCGGCCTACGAGCAGTACTTC; cdr3_aa: CSATLAAYEQYF
v_call: TRBV7-2; clone_size: NA; j_call: TRBJ1-2; d_call: NA; cdr3_nt: TGTGCCAGCAGCCCCGGAGGGGGGTTGGCTGGCTACACCTTC; cdr3_aa: CASSPGGGLAGYTF
v_call: TRBV7-2; clone_size: NA; j_call: TRBJ1-4; d_call: NA; cdr3_nt: TGTGCCAGCGGCCGACAGATTAATGAAAAACTGTTTTTT; cdr3_aa: CASGRQINEKLFF
v_call: TRBV29-1; clone_size: few; j_call: TRBJ2-5; d_call: NA; cdr3_nt: TGCAGCGCTGAGCAGGGGAGGGAGACCCAGTACTTC; cdr3_aa: CSAEQGRETQYF
v_call: TRBV7-9; clone_size: many; j_call: TRBJ2-1; d_call: TRBD2; cdr3_nt: TGTGCCAGCAGGCTTACTAGCGGGGGCTCCTACAATGAGCAGTTCTTC; cdr3_aa: CASRLTSGGSYNEQFF
v_call: TRBV27; clone_size: NA; j_call: TRBJ1-5; d_call: NA; cdr3_nt: TGTGCCAGCAGTTATGGGGCGACTCAGCCCCAGCATTTT; cdr3_aa: CASSYGATQPQHF